This is a list of T cell receptor beta chains from one sample in a study of graft-versus-host responses after intestinal transplantation. For these receptors, no antigen is known. Sequencing was performed with immunoSEQ multiplex PCR; in TCRdb, only in-frame clones are kept and a portion is missing. This sample has under 150,000 clones, with approximately 90% found just once. The sample was unstimulated CD4+ T cells sorted from spleen or lymph node cells, taken before intestinal transplant. All receptors derive from a human donor who received an intestinal transplant. CDR3s include the opening cysteine and the closing phenylalanine or tryptophan.

J gene	V gene	CDR3 protein
TRBJ2-1	TRBV28	CASSSTRGRGSYNEQFF
TRBJ1-4	TRBV10-3	CAIRSSGSNEKLFF
TRBJ2-7	TRBV30	CAWSQRRGSDEQYF
TRBJ1-4	TRBV4-2	CASSQDTGTGGEKLFF
TRBJ2-7	TRBV7-2	CASSYRLAGASSYEQYF
TRBJ1-2	TRBV19	CASSPTDPGARYGYTF
TRBJ2-7	TRBV28	CASSLLDRAYEQYF
TRBJ2-7	TRBV27	CASRPDRVAYEQYF
TRBJ1-4	TRBV5-4	CASSGDRGLNEKLFF
TRBJ1-5	TRBV7-2	CASSTDSSNQPQHF
TRBJ2-3	TRBV7-7	CASSLSSGADTQYF
TRBJ1-3	TRBV29-1	CSVRQGISGNTIYF
TRBJ2-7	TRBV18	CASSWDRSSYEQYF
TRBJ2-7	TRBV30	CAWSGTAAYEQYF
TRBJ1-3	TRBV9	CASSAGTGDTIYF
TRBJ2-7	TRBV27	CASSLSRGYEQYF
TRBJ1-4	TRBV7-9	CASSPGTATNEKLFF
TRBJ1-5	TRBV6-1	CASTLGTGGQPQHF
TRBJ2-7	TRBV10-3	CATGQVSYEQYF
TRBJ2-1	TRBV6-6	CASSYWETSSYNEQFF
TRBJ2-2	TRBV11-3	CASSQPRGAKNTGELFF
TRBJ2-2	TRBV5-5	CASSPGGPNPLTGELFF
TRBJ2-1	TRBV9	CASSGVTSGRILRRQFF
TRBJ2-4	TRBV27	CASSLTGSSKNIQYF
TRBJ2-7	TRBV9	CASSVGLAGGEQYF
TRBJ1-5	TRBV10-3	CAISTGQGVTSNQPQHF
TRBJ2-7	TRBV27	CASSTGTGPYEQYF